A single sample is the source of the 13 T cell receptor beta chains below, sequenced in a study of T cell responses to AZD1222 COVID-19 vaccine. Sequencing was performed with immunoSEQ multiplex PCR; in TCRdb, only in-frame clones are kept and a portion is missing. Of 100,000 to 150,000 clones in the sample, about 90% were seen once. The specimen comprised peripheral blood, sampled 28 days after the second AZD1222 dose. These receptors came from an adult who received the AZD1222 COVID-19 vaccine.

This chain connects TRBV5-1 to TRBJ2-5; D unresolved. The germline V gene has CDR1 SGHRS and CDR2 YFSETQ. CDR3 length equals 13 residues. V lost 0 bases and J lost 4, with 7 bases in between. CDR3 in DNA: TGCGCCAGCAGCTTGGGGCCGGGAGAGACCCAGTACTTC. Translated: CASSLGPGETQYF.

The chain combines TRBV5-4 with TRBJ1-1; D not resolved. CDR1 and CDR2 from the germline V gene are SGHNT and YYREEE (reference sequence). The CDR3 is made up of 12 amino acids. The V end lost 0 bases, the J end lost 3 bases, and 3 bases lay between the germline ends. This CDR3 is CASSLVDTEAFF. The CDR3 coding sequence is TGTGCCAGCAGCTTGGTAGACACTGAAGCTTTCTTT. The full variable domain, in which reference TRBV5-4 and TRBJ1-1 provide the parts outside the CDR3, is ETGVTQSPTHLIKTRGQQVTLRCSSQSGHNTVSWYQQALGQGPQFIFQYYREEENGRGNFPPRFSGLQFPNYSSELNVNALELDDSALYLCASSLVDTEAFFGQGTRLTVV.

Only one count was recorded for this clone. The chain uses TRBV5-5 and TRBJ1-4; 9 positions match TRBD1. Germline-derived CDR1 and CDR2 are SGHKS and YYEKEE (reference sequence). Germline trimming cut 4 bases from V and 5 bases from J; bases unmatched to any gene: 6. The CDR3 totals 15 residues. The CDR3 loop is CASSVGDRVNEKLFF. In nucleotides, the CDR3 is TGTGCCAGCAGCGTAGGGGACAGGGTAAATGAAAAACTGTTTTTT. The full variable domain, in which reference TRBV5-5 and TRBJ1-4 provide the parts outside the CDR3, is DAGVTQSPTHLIKTRGQQVTLRCSPISGHKSVSWYQQVLGQGPQFIFQYYEKEERGRGNFPDRFSARQFPNYSSELNVNALLLGDSALYLCASSVGDRVNEKLFFGSGTQLSVL.

The chain combines TRBV3-1 (or the pseudogene TRBV3-2) with TRBJ1-2; D might be TRBD1 (5 bases). The CDR3 spans 15 residues. The V gene's germline CDR1 is LGHDT and CDR2 YNNKEL (reference sequence). Trimming removed 3 bases at V and 5 bases at J, with 16 bases between. The CDR3 region has the DNA TGTGCCAGCAGCCACAAAGGGTCCCGGGGGTATGGCTACACCTTC. Protein sequence: CASSHKGSRGYGYTF.

The chain combines TRBV19 with TRBJ1-3, with 8 bases lining up with TRBD1. Germline assignment: CDR1 LNHDA and CDR2 SQIVND (reference sequence). There are 14 residues in the CDR3. V was clipped by 5 bases and J by 0 bases; unmatched bases: 0. CDR3 nucleotides: TGTGCCAGTAGTGACAGGGGCTCTGGAAACACCATATATTTT. It is translated as CASSDRGSGNTIYF.

The chain combines TRBV18 with TRBJ2-3; TRBD1 matches at 7 bases. The CDR3 runs 14 residues. Germline trimming cut 5 bases from V and 1 base from J; bases unmatched to any gene: 3. Per germline, CDR1 KGHSH and CDR2 LQKENI. CDR3 bases: TGTGCCAGCTCATTCGGACAGGGCACAGATACGCAGTATTTT. It is translated as CASSFGQGTDTQYF. Full variable domain (remainder filled in from reference TRBV18 and TRBJ2-3): NAGVMQNPRHLVRRRGQEARLRCSPMKGHSHVYWYRQLPEEGLKFMVYLQKENIIDESGMPKERFSAEFPKEGPSILRIQQVVRGDSAAYFCASSFGQGTDTQYFGPGTRLTVL.

This chain connects TRBV5-6 to TRBJ2-3; D gene uncertain. CDR1 is SGHDT and CDR2 is YYEEEE in the germline V gene. This CDR3 comprises 11 residues. V lost 0 bases, J lost 8 bases, and 4 bases lay in between. The CDR3 loop reads CASSLAGTQYF. The CDR3 bases are TGTGCCAGCAGCTTGGCGGGTACGCAGTATTTT.

The chain uses TRBV11-2 and TRBJ1-1; D perhaps matches TRBD1 (5 bases). V gave up 0 bases and J gave up 5 bases, with 13 bases separating them. The germline V gene has CDR1 SGHAT and CDR2 FQNNGV. The length of the CDR3 is 15 residues. In DNA, the CDR3 is TGTGCCAGCAGCTTAGATGGCGGGGGGAGGACTGAAGCTTTCTTT. Encoded protein: CASSLDGGGRTEAFF.

This chain uses TRBV30 with TRBJ1-6; D is unclear. CDR3 size: 13 residues. Germline V gene lookup returns CDR1 GTSNPN and CDR2 SVGIG (reference sequence). V was cut by 1 base and J by 9 bases, with 10 bases left in between. The CDR3 region has the DNA TGTGCCTGGAGTGCCACAAACCGTTCACCCCTCCACTTT. This codes for CAWSATNRSPLHF.

V usage is TRBV30 and J usage is TRBJ1-3, with D possibly being TRBD1 (6 bases). The CDR3 loop spans 15 amino acids. V lost 3 bases and J 0 bases, leaving 12 bases between the germline ends. CDR1 and CDR2 from the germline V gene are GTSNPN and SVGIG (reference sequence). CDR3 nucleotide sequence: TGTGCCTGGAGGACAGGCTCCAGCTCTGGAAACACCATATATTTT. Its translation: CAWRTGSSSGNTIYF.

In this sample, this clone turned up a few times. This chain joins TRBV7-9 and TRBJ2-7; D not certain. The CDR3 runs to 13 residues. The V end lost 0 bases, the J end lost 6 bases, and 9 bases lay between the germline ends. Looked up from germline, CDR1 is SEHNR and CDR2 is FQNEAQ (reference sequence). Written as DNA, the CDR3 is TGTGCCAGCAGCTTAGCGTCTATGGTCGAGCAGTACTTC. It yields the protein CASSLASMVEQYF.

CDR3 residues: CASSQGTGSSYTF. CDR3 DNA sequence: TGCGCCAGCAGCCAGGGGACAGGGTCAAGCTACACCTTC. This rearrangement joins TRBV4-1 to TRBJ1-2, with 9 bases identical to TRBD1. CDR1 is MGHRA and CDR2 is YSYEKL in the germline V gene. Germline trimming cut 3 bases from V and 9 bases from J; bases unmatched to any gene: 5. This CDR3 has 13 amino acids.

The chain combines TRBV7-9 with TRBJ2-1; perhaps TRBD2 as D (5 bases). This CDR3 has 14 residues. V was cut by 0 bases and J by 8 bases, with 11 bases left in between. Germline CDR1 and CDR2: SEHNR and FQNEAQ (reference sequence). The CDR3 loop is CASSLAFSGDEQFF. The CDR3 bases are TGTGCCAGCAGCTTAGCGTTTTCCGGGGATGAGCAGTTCTTC.